This passage covers 3 T cell receptor beta chains from one sample sequenced in a study of shared clonotypes between healthy human individuals (dated by TCRdb to the early 2020s). Library construction relied on the immunoSEQ multiplex PCR assay. As stored in TCRdb, this immuneACCESS dataset retains in-frame rearrangements with V and J assigned. A fraction of the clones does not appear; measured against another copy, unresolved V genes explain less than half of the discrepancy, and the remainder lacks a known reason. Recorded for this sample are roughly 2.5 million clones; approximately 90% of them occurred a single time. About 0.13% of the sample comes from the top ten. The sequenced material came from naive CD4+ T cells sorted from blood. This sample's cell subset or site label indicates: CD45RA+ positively selected. These receptor sequences come from a man aged 18 to 30 in good health.

This chain connects TRBV29-1 to TRBJ1-2; 12 positions match TRBD1. J gave up 4 bases and V 1 base, and 4 bases lay outside the gene matches. Per germline, CDR1 SQVTM and CDR2 ANQGSEA. This CDR3 is 15 amino acids long. The CDR3 loop reads CSVEAGTGGSYGYTF. Written as DNA, the CDR3 is TGCAGCGTTGAAGCCGGGACAGGGGGCAGCTATGGCTACACCTTC.

The V gene is TRBV14, the J gene TRBJ1-4; D is undetermined. V was pared by 4 bases and J by 7 bases, with 7 bases between. Germline V CDR1 and CDR2: SGHDN, FVKESK. The CDR3 loop spans 12 amino acids. The CDR3 here is CASSPTSEKLFF. The CDR3 DNA reads TGTGCCAGCAGCCCGACAAGTGAAAAACTGTTTTTT.

This rearrangement joins TRBV7-9 to TRBJ2-7; 7 bases map to TRBD2. This CDR3 spans 16 amino acids. J lost 0 bases, V lost 0 bases, and 5 bases had no gene match. CDR1 is SEHNR and CDR2 is FQNEAQ in the germline V gene (reference sequence). The CDR3 region has the DNA TGTGCCAGCAGCTTAGCGGGGCGGGGGAGCTCCTACGAGCAGTACTTC. Its protein product is CASSLAGRGSSYEQYF.